This T cell receptor beta chain derives from a study of T cell responses to AZD1222 COVID-19 vaccine. Study findings and constraints: The study reported that nearly half of spike-specific TCRs target unmutated variant regions.

Germline V gene lookup returns CDR1 MNHNY and CDR2 SVGAGI (reference sequence). This CDR3 spans 13 amino acids. Trimming removed 0 bases at V and 3 bases at J, with 6 bases between. Libraries were prepared by immunoSEQ multiplex PCR; TCRdb keeps only in-frame clonotypes and omits some of them. The data show over 110,000 clones, 90% to 95% seen once. Worth noting for this clone: Its cognate antigen is unknown.

The chain uses TRBV6-6 and TRBJ2-7, with no clear D. Sample: peripheral blood, taken on day 0 of AZD1222 vaccination. This sequence originates from an adult in good health. The CDR3 region is CASSYSDLYEQYF. CDR3 bases: TGTGCCAGCAGTTACTCGGATCTCTACGAGCAGTACTTC.